The 10 T cell receptor beta chains below come from one sample, sequenced in a study of Ad26.COV2.S vaccination and SARS-CoV-2 variants. Sample treatment: over 15 received Ad26.COV2.S at low or high dose, single or two shots; several received placebo; per-sample allocation not given. The samples date from day 63 after the first vaccine or placebo injection. Sequencing was performed with immunoSEQ multiplex PCR; in TCRdb, only in-frame clones are kept and a portion is missing. The sample includes roughly 330,000 clones, under 90% of them seen just once. This specimen consisted of peripheral blood, obtained in a trial of Ad26.COV2.S vaccine versus placebo. The receptor source for this set is a person aged 18-65 years who received the Ad26.COV2.S COVID-19 vaccine or a placebo.

V usage is TRBV5-5 and J usage is TRBJ1-4; D is unclear. Germline V gene lookup returns CDR1 SGHKS and CDR2 YYEKEE (reference sequence). This CDR3 is 15 amino acids long. The germline V and J ends were trimmed by 1 base and 4 bases, with 11 bases remaining between them. The CDR3 DNA is TGTGCCAGCAGCTTGTTTTACAGCCTTAATGAAAAACTGTTTTTT. Residues: CASSLFYSLNEKLFF.

V and J are TRBV2 and TRBJ1-3; D gene ambiguous. V lost 7 bases and J 2 bases, leaving 12 bases between the germline ends. CDR1 and CDR2 (germline): SNHLY, FYNNEI. The CDR3 runs to 14 residues. DNA of the CDR3: TGTGCCAGCAATTCCCAAGTACCTGGAAACACCATATATTTT. It translates to CASNSQVPGNTIYF.

The genes are TRBV9 and TRBJ2-1; TRBD1 matches 8 bases. After removal of 7 bases from V and 8 bases from J, the junction contained 5 bases not matched to a gene. The CDR3 length is 12 residues. CDR1 and CDR2 from the germline V gene are SGDLS and YYNGEE. In nucleotides, the CDR3 is TGTGCCAGCGGACAGGGTGGTCATGAGCAGTTCTTC. Its protein product is CASGQGGHEQFF.

This clone was picked up a small number of times. The rearrangement uses TRBV7-9 and TRBJ2-1; perhaps TRBD2 as D (5 bases). Trimming removed 4 bases at V and 9 bases at J, with 13 bases between. The V gene's germline CDR1 is SEHNR and CDR2 FQNEAQ (reference sequence). The CDR3 totals 13 residues. CDR3 region: CASSSVGGVEQFF. Written as DNA, the CDR3 is TGTGCCAGCAGCTCCGTCGGAGGCGTTGAGCAGTTCTTC.

This clone was observed once. The J gene is TRBJ1-2, the V gene TRBV29-1; D uncertain. Germline V CDR1 and CDR2: SQVTM, ANQGSEA. Trimming left V 5 bases short and J 0 bases short, with 10 bases between. The CDR3 sequence is 13 residues long. The CDR3 DNA is TGCAGCGTTAGGGCGGAACCTAACTATGGCTACACCTTC. This translates into CSVRAEPNYGYTF. Full variable domain (outside the CDR3, taken from reference TRBV29-1 and TRBJ1-2): SAVISQKPSRDICQRGTSLTIQCQVDSQVTMMFWYRQQPGQSLTLIATANQGSEATYESGFVIDKFPISRPNLTFSTLTVSNMSPEDSSIYLCSVRAEPNYGYTFGSGTRLTVV.

CDR3 DNA sequence: TGTGCCAGCAGCGTAGGGGATCGGCCTGGGAGCGGCTACACCTTC. It encodes CASSVGDRPGSGYTF. The V and J genes are TRBV9 and TRBJ1-2, with no clear D. V lost 0 bases and J 8 bases, leaving 17 bases between the germline ends. The CDR3 length is 15 residues. In germline, CDR1 is SGDLS, CDR2 YYNGEE.

CDR3 in DNA: TGTGCCAGCAGTTCCGGGGGGGGGACTAATTTCTTC. It yields the protein CASSSGGGTNFF. V is TRBV6-5 and J is TRBJ2-1; TRBD2 matches 8 bases. V shed 4 bases, J shed 16 bases, and the junction held 9 bases outside the gene matches. The CDR3 is made up of 12 amino acids. CDR1 is MNHEY and CDR2 is SVGAGI in the germline V gene.

V gene TRBV7-8 combines with J gene TRBJ1-2, with a weak D call TRBD1 (6 bases). Germline values: CDR1 SGHVS, CDR2 FQNEAQ. The CDR3 sequence is 15 residues long. V was shortened by 2 bases and J by 3 bases, with 13 bases between the two germline ends. The CDR3 spells CASSLFEGVDYGYTF. CDR3 sequence (DNA): TGTGCCAGCAGCTTATTTGAGGGGGTGGACTATGGCTACACCTTC.

The chain combines TRBV6-5 with TRBJ2-2, with a weak D call TRBD2 (6 bases). From germline, CDR1 is MNHEY and CDR2 SVGAGI. The CDR3 runs to 14 residues. Trimming removed 4 bases from V and 1 base from J, with 7 bases in between. This CDR3 is CASSWGLNTGELFF. CDR3 sequence (DNA): TGTGCCAGCAGTTGGGGACTGAACACCGGGGAGCTGTTTTTT.

V is TRBV11-3 and J is TRBJ2-7, with 7 bases fitting TRBD1. The CDR3 extends over 15 amino acids. CDR1 SGHNT and CDR2 YENEEA come from the germline V gene. Germline trimming cut 4 bases from V and 0 bases from J; bases unmatched to any gene: 6. The CDR3 loop is CASSSPGQFSYEQYV. The DNA for the CDR3 is TGTGCCAGCAGCTCGCCGGGACAGTTCTCCTACGAGCAGTACGTC.